The rows below give T cell receptor beta chains drawn from one sample of a study of read filtering for tumor transcriptome and immune sequencing. TCRdb reprocessed the reads via MiXCR and lists one record per CDR3 protein. There are more than 45,000 distinct CDR3 sequences in the sample; around an eighth occur only once, and about a sixth lies in the top ten. The sequenced sample was a population of CD138-negative cells sorted from bone marrow. The receptors here all came from a donor aged 40 or older with multiple myeloma. Each CDR3 is given with its conserved first and last residue. Fields, in order: clone size, V gene, D gene, J gene, CDR3 DNA, CDR3 protein. The D gene is left open where the match is weak. Rows may omit the clone size; those that give it use once, few, many or a size class.

size: many
V: TRBV20-1
D: -
J: TRBJ2-7
DNA: TGCAGTGCTAGAGAGGTTAGCAGGGGGGCCCCCGAGCAGTACTTC
CDR3: CSAREVSRGAPEQYF

size: many
V: TRBV4-2
D: TRBD2
J: TRBJ2-3
DNA: TGTGCCAGCAGCCACGCTCCCGGGACTAGCGGAAGCACAGATACGCAGTATTTT
CDR3: CASSHAPGTSGSTDTQYF

size: many
V: TRBV15
D: TRBD1
J: TRBJ1-1
DNA: TGTGCCACCAGCGGGCCGGGACAGGGTATCGACACTGAAGCTTTCTTT
CDR3: CATSGPGQGIDTEAFF

size: many
V: TRBV6-5
D: TRBD1
J: TRBJ2-7
DNA: TGTGCCAGCAGTCGACAGGGTTTTAACACCTACGAGCAGTACTTC
CDR3: CASSRQGFNTYEQYF

size: many
V: TRBV5-1
D: TRBD2
J: TRBJ2-3
DNA: TGCGCCAGCAGCTTGGTGGGTAGCGGGGGCACAGATACGCAGTATTTT
CDR3: CASSLVGSGGTDTQYF

size: many
V: TRBV5-1
D: -
J: TRBJ1-5
DNA: TGCGCCAGCAGCTTGAACGTCGGGGATAGCAATCAGCCCCAGCATTTT
CDR3: CASSLNVGDSNQPQHF

size: -
V: TRBV27
D: -
J: TRBJ2-7
DNA: TGTGCCAGCACCCCCTTCCCCCCGGATAGCTCCCACGAGCAGTACTTT
CDR3: CASTPFPPDSSHEQYF

size: few
V: TRBV10-2
D: -
J: TRBJ1-1
DNA: TGCGCCCTCCGATCGGGGCAAAACACTGAAGCTTTCTTT
CDR3: CALRSGQNTEAFF

size: many
V: TRBV11-2
D: TRBD1
J: TRBJ2-5
DNA: TGTGCCAGCACCCGGACAGGGACGTCCCACGAGACCCAGTACTTC
CDR3: CASTRTGTSHETQYF

size: many
V: TRBV19
D: -
J: TRBJ2-1
DNA: TGTGCCAGTAGTATATCGTGGGAGAATGAGCAGTTCTTC
CDR3: CASSISWENEQFF

size: many
V: TRBV7-9
D: -
J: TRBJ1-5
DNA: TGTGCCAGCAGCATGGACGGAGGGTATCAGCCCCAGCATTTT
CDR3: CASSMDGGYQPQHF

size: once
V: TRBV5-1
D: TRBD1
J: TRBJ1-2
DNA: TGCGCCCCCAGAGGGGGGCAGGGGGCGCGACATTACTATGGCTACACCTTC
CDR3: CAPRGGQGARHYYGYTF

size: many
V: TRBV3-1
D: -
J: TRBJ2-7
DNA: TGTGCCAGCAGCCAGTCACAGCGGGCCCACGAGCAGTACTTC
CDR3: CASSQSQRAHEQYF

size: -
V: TRBV14
D: TRBD1
J: TRBJ1-4
DNA: TGTGCCAGCAGCCACCTCGACCGGGACAGGGACCAGCAAGAACTGTTTTTT
CDR3: CASSHLDRDRDQQELFF

size: many
V: TRBV5-6
D: -
J: TRBJ2-5
DNA: TGTGCCAGCAGCTACAAAGAGACCCAGTACTTC
CDR3: CASSYKETQYF

size: many
V: TRBV29-1
D: -
J: TRBJ2-7
DNA: TGCAGCGTCAGGGCCCCCCACTCCTACGAGCAGTACTTC
CDR3: CSVRAPHSYEQYF

size: many
V: TRBV19
D: TRBD1
J: TRBJ2-2
DNA: TGTGCCAGTAGTACCGGACAGGGAGTTAACACCGGGGAGCTGTTTTTT
CDR3: CASSTGQGVNTGELFF

size: many
V: TRBV7-9
D: -
J: TRBJ1-1
DNA: TGTGCCAGCAGCTTAAACAGGGAAAAAGCTTTCTTT
CDR3: CASSLNREKAFF

size: many
V: TRBV11-2
D: -
J: TRBJ2-7
DNA: TGTGCCAGCAGCTTAGTCGGCCCGGTCAGTACCTACGAGCAGTACTTC
CDR3: CASSLVGPVSTYEQYF

size: many
V: TRBV7-9
D: TRBD1
J: TRBJ2-7
DNA: TGTGCCAGCAAGCATTCGGGGACAGGGCGACCCGAGCAGTACTTC
CDR3: CASKHSGTGRPEQYF

size: many
V: TRBV20-1
D: -
J: TRBJ1-1
DNA: TGCAGTGCTACCCCCATGGCAGGACATGTGAACACTGAAGCTTTCTTT
CDR3: CSATPMAGHVNTEAFF

size: once
V: TRBV7-9
D: -
J: TRBJ1-1
DNA: TGTGCCAGCAGCATAGCGCGACAGAACACTGAAGCTCTCTTT
CDR3: CASSIARQNTEALF

size: many
V: TRBV11-1
D: TRBD1
J: TRBJ1-6
DNA: TGTGCCAGCAGCTCCGTGGACAGGGTGCAAAATTCACCCCTCCACTTT
CDR3: CASSSVDRVQNSPLHF

size: few
V: TRBV5-5
D: TRBD1
J: TRBJ2-3
DNA: TGTGCCAGCAGCTTGGATCCAGGGGGCGTGGCAGATACGCAGTATTTT
CDR3: CASSLDPGGVADTQYF

size: -
V: TRBV11-2
D: TRBD1
J: TRBJ2-1
DNA: TGTGCCAGCACCGAGACAGGGGGCAATGAGCAGTTCTTC
CDR3: CASTETGGNEQFF

size: many
V: TRBV3-1
D: -
J: TRBJ1-2
DNA: TGTGCCAGCAGCCAAGAGACGGGAAGGACTAACTATGGCTACACCTTC
CDR3: CASSQETGRTNYGYTF

size: many
V: TRBV27
D: -
J: TRBJ1-2
DNA: TGTGCCAGCAGTTCCTTCACCCCAACGGGGTCTGGCTACACCTTC
CDR3: CASSSFTPTGSGYTF

size: many
V: TRBV7-3
D: -
J: TRBJ2-1
DNA: TGTGCCAGCAGCTTAATGGGACCGCTCTCCTACAATGAGCAGTTCTTC
CDR3: CASSLMGPLSYNEQFF